Reported below is one TCR beta chain. The antigen is unknown. This sample is part of a study of a mutant IDH1 vaccine in newly diagnosed glioma. Study-level information: Patients began vaccination 4-6 weeks after radiotherapy alone, or with temozolomide cycles. Week 35 brought visit V12, which was followed by visit V13 at week 47.

Some clones are missing from TCRdb's copy, which holds only in-frame ones; the method was immunoSEQ multiplex PCR. The data hold 30,000 or so clones, with roughly 80% observed a single time. Study conclusions and caveats: Variations in leading peripheral T cell clonotypes appeared to have no connection with pseudoprogression.

The time point denotes: week 35, safety follow-up. In every dose of vaccine, 300 ug of mutant IDH1 20-mer peptide was given alongside topical imiquimod. Germline V gene lookup returns CDR1 SEHNR and CDR2 FQNEAQ (reference sequence). This CDR3 contains 15 residues. Trimming cost V 5 bases and J 2 bases; bases outside gene matches: 4. The specimen was PBMCs, collected from a glioma patient whose treatment included an IDH1 peptide vaccine. This clonotype was sampled from a woman younger than 35 with glioma. The chain has TRBV7-9 and TRBJ2-5, with TRBD2 identical over 11 bases. CDR3 in amino acids: CASSRRLAGQETQYF. The CDR3 nucleotides are TGTGCCAGCAGCCGAAGACTAGCGGGACAAGAGACCCAGTACTTC.